This is a list of T cell receptor beta chains from one sample in a study of T cell changes during pregnancy in multiple sclerosis. TCRdb's table, derived via immunoSEQ multiplex PCR, lists solely in-frame clones and lacks some. The sample has about 100,000 clones, approximately 90% seen once. The sample in question was peripheral blood, obtained in the second trimester of pregnancy. Every receptor here comes from a female donor with multiple sclerosis, enrolled in a pregnancy study. Both conserved end residues are part of each CDR3. Each record gives: clone size, V gene, J gene, CDR3 protein. The size of a clone is reported for some rows only, either as once, few or many, or as a class for expanded clones.

>NA|TRBV5-1|TRBJ2-3
CASSLAGGPGDTQYF
>few|TRBV20-1|TRBJ2-7
CSARQGHRQYF
>NA|TRBV4-2|TRBJ2-1
CASSRGLAGGPGNEQFF
>NA|TRBV2|TRBJ2-3
CASSEQGVRTDTQYF
>NA|TRBV29-1|TRBJ1-4
CSASSTGRGEKLFF
>NA|TRBV7-2|TRBJ1-5
CASSIIPRGQPQHF
>few|TRBV4-2|TRBJ1-1
CASSQETRSTEAFF
>NA|TRBV5-1|TRBJ1-2
CASSLAGQGASGYTF
>NA|TRBV7-2|TRBJ1-2
CASSRGGGYGYTF
>once|TRBV7-2|TRBJ2-2
CASRRTSGTDGELFF
>NA|TRBV5-6|TRBJ2-3
CASTVSTDTQYF
>NA|TRBV5-1|TRBJ2-3
CASSLRAGDTDTQYF
>once|TRBV2|TRBJ2-1
CASRLVGNEQFF
>NA|TRBV4-1|TRBJ1-2
CASSQAPAANYGYTF
>NA|TRBV9|TRBJ2-1
CASSVVGGGYFANEQFF
>once|TRBV9|TRBJ2-3
CASSVEATGTRRF
>NA|TRBV7-2|TRBJ1-2
CASSLQSGGLPHYGYTF
>NA|TRBV7-2|TRBJ2-5
CASSLVTTSGSWKTQYF
>NA|TRBV7-8|TRBJ2-5
CASGIGAAETQYF
>NA|TRBV9|TRBJ2-1
CASSLRAGASSYNEQFF
>NA|TRBV10-3|TRBJ2-1
CAINLQGAENEQFF
>NA|TRBV6-1|TRBJ1-2
CASSARQGSLGGYTF
>NA|TRBV10-3|TRBJ2-1
CAINGLAGGYNEQFF
>NA|TRBV7-3|TRBJ2-5
CASSSSGTSGRETQYF
>NA|TRBV9|TRBJ2-2
CASSVGSGLNTGELFF
>once|TRBV5-6|TRBJ1-2
CASSSGQGASDGYTF
>NA|TRBV5-5|TRBJ2-1
CASSLRAAGGNEQFF
>NA|TRBV27|TRBJ1-2
CASALQGARGYTF
>NA|TRBV5-6|TRBJ1-2
CASSLVSRRGAYGYTF
>NA|TRBV29-1|TRBJ2-2
CSVKGGTPNTGELFF
>NA|TRBV19|TRBJ2-2
CASSMLANTGELFF
>NA|TRBV9|TRBJ2-7
CASSVGEGDYEQYF
>once|TRBV28|TRBJ1-1
CASSPEDGEAFF
>NA|TRBV7-9|TRBJ1-1
CASSLAREVSEAFF
>NA|TRBV6-1|TRBJ2-7
CASSVRDRDRYEQYF
>NA|TRBV5-1|TRBJ1-2
CASSLAPGRYGYTF
>NA|TRBV27|TRBJ2-1
CASKRTSSYNEQFF
>NA|TRBV9|TRBJ1-2
CASSARDTVYGYTF
>NA|TRBV27|TRBJ1-1
CASTHGRNTEAFF
>NA|TRBV7-9|TRBJ2-7
CASSESGTGDYEQYF
>NA|TRBV6-1|TRBJ2-3
CASSRDFPTDTQYF
>NA|TRBV2|TRBJ1-1
CASSSSLNTEAFF
>NA|TRBV29-1|TRBJ2-1
CSVERGTNIEDEQFF
>NA|TRBV18|TRBJ2-7
CASSPTGQGSLDF
>NA|TRBV6-6|TRBJ1-2
CASSQDRASYGYTF
>NA|TRBV19|TRBJ1-1
CASSPRIDRMNTEAFF
>NA|TRBV7-3|TRBJ2-7
CASSLTTGHEQYF
>NA|TRBV7-9|TRBJ2-2
CASRPITGTSGNGPGELFF
>NA|TRBV5-1|TRBJ1-2
CASSRIQGYYGYTF
>NA|TRBV28|TRBJ2-3
CASSLSGSTDTQYF
>NA|TRBV28|TRBJ2-2
CASSNRLASNTGELFF
>NA|TRBV19|TRBJ1-3
CASSRGPDSSGNTIYF
>NA|TRBV9|TRBJ1-2
CASQVGLSPTRDGYTF
>NA|TRBV19|TRBJ1-3
CASSPDRGPGNTIYF
>once|TRBV7-2|TRBJ1-5
CASSLDSNGNQPQHF
>NA|TRBV6-6|TRBJ1-2
CASSPPGQGVGYTF